The present T cell receptor beta chain was sequenced within a study of shared clonotypes between healthy human individuals. Using immunoSEQ multiplex PCR, the repertoire was profiled, and TCRdb retains in-frame clones only, with some absent. This table has 400,000 to 600,000 clones, about three quarters appearing once. Trimming took off 0 bases at V and 0 bases at J, with 17 bases between the two ends. The CDR3 is 18 residues long. Germline V gene lookup returns CDR1 SGHVS and CDR2 FQNEAQ. The J gene is TRBJ1-2, the V gene TRBV7-8; D unresolved. Sequencing was performed on PBMCs. The clonotype comes from a woman between 35 and 50 years old in good health. Some clones in this sample may be carry-over from other donors' samples. Written as DNA, the CDR3 is TGTGCCAGCAGCTTAGCGTGGTCAGGACTCCGAGCTAACTATGGCTACACCTTC. Protein sequence: CASSLAWSGLRANYGYTF.